Detailed here is one TCR beta chain. The antigen is unknown. Amplification of TCR beta CDR3 regions was performed using RNA transcripts as template. Initially, a first-round RT-PCR of the TCR CDR3 employed the HTBI primer set. TCRdb re-called the multiplex PCR reads with MiXCR, one entry per CDR3 protein. The sample contains 350,000 or so distinct CDR3 sequences, 18% of which appear only once. The entry originates in a study of T cells in Graves' hyperthyroidism and ophthalmopathy. Study-wide findings and caveats: In the analysis, a 13 V-J model separated ophthalmopathy from stable hyperthyroidism. The majority of expanded thyroid clonotypes above 0.001 also appeared in blood.

This CDR3 spans 15 amino acids. J was trimmed by 6 bases and V by 6 bases; bases with no gene match: 8. The germline V gene encodes CDR1 SNHLY and CDR2 FYNNEI. Clinical symptoms, serum thyroxine, TRAb, thyroid ultrasound and orbital computed tomography informed diagnoses. PBMCs stemmed from around 10 ml fresh peripheral blood. This clonotype was obtained from a woman aged 50 to 60 with Graves' hyperthyroidism. The chain joins TRBV2 to TRBJ1-6, with 7 nucleotides matching TRBD1. Sequencing was done on a sample of blood. CDR3 DNA sequence: TGTGCCAGCAGCGCCCAGACAGGGATTAATTCACCCCTCCACTTT. Translated, it gives CASSAQTGINSPLHF.